Each of the 31 T cell receptor beta chains below was sequenced from the same sample in a study of cytomegalovirus exposure and HLA in healthy donors. TCRdb keeps only in-frame clones here, not all; method: immunoSEQ multiplex PCR. The sample lists some 110,000 clones, 86% occurring once. What was sequenced was PBMCs. These receptors all come from a man aged 18-30 years in good health and CMV-seronegative.

The V gene is TRBV6-5, the J gene TRBJ2-2; 7 nucleotides line up with TRBD2. This CDR3 is 15 amino acids long. Germline CDR1 is MNHEY and CDR2 is SVGAGI. V gave up 6 bases and J gave up 4 bases; unmatched junction bases: 8. The CDR3 nucleotides read TGTGCCAGCAGCCCCTTATCGGGGGGCACCGGGGAGCTGTTTTTT. Translated, it gives CASSPLSGGTGELFF.

This clone was observed a few times. The V and J genes are TRBV4-1 and TRBJ2-5; perhaps TRBD2 as D (7 bases). CDR1 and CDR2 (germline): MGHRA, YSYEKL. V shed 1 base and J shed 5 bases, with 14 bases lying between them. There are 15 residues in the CDR3. CDR3 DNA sequence: TGCGCCAGCAGCCAAGTGGGCGGGGGCCGGGAGACCCAGTACTTC. Its translation: CASSQVGGGRETQYF.

This clone was seen a single time. The chain is built from TRBV6-4 and TRBJ2-1, with 7 bases identical to TRBD2. With 3 bases clipped from V and 2 bases from J, the junction kept 1 base outside the gene matches. This CDR3 is built from 14 residues. Germline CDR1 reads MRHNA; CDR2 reads SNTAGT. The CDR3 DNA is TGTGCCAGCAGTGAAAGCGGGACCTACAATGAGCAGTTCTTC. Translated: CASSESGTYNEQFF.

The CDR3 nucleotides are TGTGCCAGTAGCCCCCTTAGCTCCTACAATGAGCAGTTCTTC. The encoded protein is CASSPLSSYNEQFF. This sequence joins TRBV19 and TRBJ2-1; no firm D call. The CDR3 is 14 amino acids. The V end was cut by 6 bases, the J end by 0 bases, with 9 bases between. Germline V gene lookup returns CDR1 LNHDA and CDR2 SQIVND (reference sequence). The variable domain in full, completed from reference TRBV19 and TRBJ2-1, reads DGGITQSPKYLFRKEGQNVTLSCEQNLNHDAMYWYRQDPGQGLRLIYYSQIVNDFQKGDIAEGYSVSREKKESFPLTVTSAQKNPTAFYLCASSPLSSYNEQFFGPGTRLTVL.

The gene calls are TRBV7-5 and TRBJ2-7; the table's D call TRBD2 went unverified against the DNA. TRBV7-5 counts as a pseudogene. This CDR3 region has 16 residues. Here the CDR3 reads CVRSRNPAVPAYEQYF. In DNA form, the CDR3 reads TGTGTCAGAAGCCGAAATCCAGCGGTACCTGCCTACGAGCAGTACTTC.

The chain is built from TRBV5-1 and TRBJ1-2; weak D call: TRBD1 (6 bases). The CDR3 totals 15 residues. Per germline, CDR1 SGHRS and CDR2 YFSETQ. Trimming took off 0 bases at V and 6 bases at J, with 15 bases between the two ends. The CDR3 region is CASSLDGGAGDGYTF. CDR3 bases: TGCGCCAGCAGCTTGGATGGGGGCGCGGGAGATGGCTACACCTTC.

The chain joins TRBV18 to TRBJ1-2, with 7 bases lining up with TRBD1. This CDR3 contains 13 residues. Germline V gene lookup returns CDR1 KGHSH and CDR2 LQKENI. Losses at the gene ends were 3 bases for V and 6 bases for J; bases not matched to a gene: 4. The CDR3 region has the DNA TGTGCCAGCTCACCCGACAGGGCCAATGGCTACACCTTC. This codes for CASSPDRANGYTF.

V usage is TRBV7-2 and J usage is TRBJ1-2; 7 bases are a match to TRBD1. The CDR3 is 12 amino acids. From germline, CDR1 is SGHTA and CDR2 FQGNSA. V shed 0 bases and J 9 bases; nucleotides not matched to a gene: 1. CDR3 region: CASSLAGGSYTF. The DNA of the CDR3 is TGTGCCAGCAGCTTAGCAGGGGGCAGCTACACCTTC.

The rearrangement links TRBV7-7 to TRBJ2-1; weak D call: TRBD1 (6 bases). The CDR3 covers 11 residues. Germline CDR1 reads SSHAT; CDR2 reads FNYEAQ (reference sequence). As DNA, the CDR3 is TGTGCGATCATCCAGGGGAGTGAGCAGTTCTTC. Residues: CAIIQGSEQFF.

The V call is TRBV9, the J call TRBJ2-7; 8 nucleotides match TRBD1. Germline V gene data show CDR1 as SGDLS and CDR2 as YYNGEE. The CDR3 spans 14 residues. V trimming: 0 bases; J trimming: 7 bases; junction bases outside the gene matches: 6. The CDR3, as DNA: TGTGCCAGCAGCGTAGGCGGGACAGGCTGGGAGCAGTACTTC. It codes for CASSVGGTGWEQYF.

With regard to this clone: This may arise from a read error, as a much more abundant clone is one base away. The chain combines TRBV5-5 with TRBJ1-2; the D gene is possibly TRBD1 (6 bases). CDR1 and CDR2 from the germline V gene are SGHKS and YYEKEE (reference sequence). V dropped 0 bases and J dropped 3 bases, with 6 bases sitting between them. There are 13 residues in the CDR3. Here the CDR3 reads CASSLDRDYGYTF. The CDR3 nucleotides read TGTGCCAGCAGCTTGGACAGGGACTATGGCTACACCTTC.

The chain has TRBV6-1 and TRBJ1-4; 7 positions match TRBD1. The V segment lost 3 bases and the J segment 7 bases; nucleotides outside the gene matches: 8. Germline loops: CDR1 MNHNS, CDR2 SASEGT. The CDR3 totals 15 residues. CDR3 nucleotide sequence: TGTGCCAGCAGTGATTCTGGACAGGTTGGTGAAAAACTGTTTTTT. It specifies CASSDSGQVGEKLFF.

This sequence joins TRBV27 and TRBJ2-3; TRBD2 matches 8 bases. The V segment lost 2 bases and the J segment 7 bases; nucleotides outside the gene matches: 14. Germline CDR1 MNHEY, CDR2 SMNVEV (reference sequence). The CDR3 has 17 amino acids. The CDR3 protein is CASSLRVAGTSRNTQYF. The CDR3 nucleotides are TGTGCCAGCAGTTTAAGGGTAGCGGGAACGAGCAGGAATACGCAGTATTTT.

DNA of the CDR3: TGTGCCAGCAGTATGGGCTCGAGCAATCAGCCCCAGCATTTT. Its protein is CASSMGSSNQPQHF. The chain combines TRBV27 with TRBJ1-5; no definite D call. Trimming took 5 bases from V and 1 from J, leaving 9 bases between them. Per germline, CDR1 MNHEY and CDR2 SMNVEV (reference sequence). The CDR3 covers 14 residues.

In this sample, this clone turned up once. This chain's CDR3 is CASRLQNTEAFF. The CDR3 coding sequence is TGTGCCAGCAGACTACAGAACACTGAAGCTTTCTTT. The chain carries TRBV6-6 and TRBJ1-1; D gene ambiguous. The V gene lost 6 bases and the J gene lost 1 base, with 6 bases spanning the gap. This CDR3 spans 12 amino acids. The germline gives CDR1 MNHNY, CDR2 SVGAGI (reference sequence).

DNA of the CDR3: TGTGCCAGCAGCTCCGGCCAGGGGAACACCGGGGAGCTGTTTTTT. Its protein product is CASSSGQGNTGELFF. V is TRBV11-2 and J is TRBJ2-2; the D gene is possibly TRBD1 (5 bases). This CDR3 has 15 amino acids. V lost 4 bases and J lost 1, with 10 bases in between. Germline CDR1 SGHAT, CDR2 FQNNGV.

This chain connects TRBV5-1 to TRBJ1-4; 8 nucleotides align to TRBD1. The V and J ends lost 4 bases and 3 bases, in that order; junction bases with no gene match: 5. The CDR3 length is 15 residues. Germline-derived CDR1 and CDR2 are SGHRS and YFSETQ. CDR3: CASSTQGAANEKLFF. CDR3 bases: TGCGCCAGCAGCACTCAGGGGGCGGCTAATGAAAAACTGTTTTTT.

The V call is TRBV5-6, the J call TRBJ2-1, with 11 bases matching TRBD2. The V segment lost 4 bases and the J segment 7 bases; nucleotides outside the gene matches: 4. The CDR3 has 14 residues. CDR1 is SGHDT, CDR2 YYEEEE, per germline. CDR3 in DNA: TGTGCCAGCAGCCCACTAGCGGGAGTTAATGAGCAGTTCTTC. This encodes CASSPLAGVNEQFF.

The chain employs TRBV4-2 and TRBJ2-5; TRBD2 matches 7 bases. This CDR3 spans 16 amino acids. Germline V gene sequence: CDR1 LGHNA, CDR2 YNFKEQ. With V trimmed by 0 bases and J by 0 bases, 4 bases remained unmatched. The CDR3 loop is CASSQEASGYQETQYF. The CDR3 region has the DNA TGTGCCAGCAGCCAAGAAGCTAGCGGTTACCAAGAGACCCAGTACTTC.

A single count supports this clone. The V gene is TRBV30, the J gene TRBJ2-5, with D perhaps TRBD1 (5 bases). Trimming left V 3 bases short and J 4 bases short, with 12 bases between. The CDR3 is 13 residues long. Germline V gives CDR1 GTSNPN, CDR2 SVGIG (reference sequence). The CDR3 region is CAWRRAGLETQYF. The DNA for the CDR3 is TGTGCCTGGAGACGAGCAGGGCTAGAGACCCAGTACTTC.

V and J are TRBV1 and TRBJ2-2; the DNA was not compared with TRBD2, the D call given in the table. TRBV1 is a pseudogene locus. CDR3 length: 16 amino acids. CDR3 nucleotides: TGCACCAGCAGGCAATCCGGGACTAGCGGCACCGGGGAGCTGTTTTTT. This codes for CTSRQSGTSGTGELFF.

This clone showed up just a few times. The CDR3 loop reads CASSLNSGSTYNEQFF. CDR3 DNA: TGCGCCAGCAGCTTGAACAGCGGGAGTACCTACAATGAGCAGTTCTTC. The chain employs TRBV5-1 and TRBJ2-1; 8 bases fit TRBD2. The junction had 5 bases not matched to a gene; V was cut back by 1 base and J by 2 bases. This CDR3 comprises 16 residues. The germline gives CDR1 SGHRS, CDR2 YFSETQ.

Only one count was recorded for this clone. The CDR3 sequence: CASSPTGGGYEQYF. In DNA form, the CDR3 reads TGCGCCAGCAGCCCAACAGGGGGCGGCTACGAGCAGTACTTC. The chain recombines TRBV5-1 with TRBJ2-7; the match to TRBD1 covers 9 bases. V shed 4 bases, J shed 3 bases, and the junction held 5 bases outside the gene matches. Germline loops: CDR1 SGHRS, CDR2 YFSETQ. The CDR3 loop spans 14 amino acids.

A note on this clone: At one end, the junction sequence differs from germline, possibly due to a read error. This chain uses TRBV11-2 with TRBJ1-2; no definite D call. Germline assignment: CDR1 SGHAT and CDR2 FQNNGV. The CDR3 covers 11 residues. CDR3 sequence: CASSADRVPHF. CDR3 nucleotide sequence: TGTGCCAGCAGCGCTGATCGGGTGCCTCACTTC.

The V gene is TRBV2, the J gene TRBJ2-7, with D perhaps matching TRBD1 (6 bases). Per germline, CDR1 SNHLY and CDR2 FYNNEI. The CDR3 has 17 amino acids. Trimming took off 10 bases at V and 0 bases at J, with 25 bases between the two ends. Written as DNA, the CDR3 is TGTGCCAACGAGGGACACATAGAGGGGGTATCCTCCTACGAGCAGTACTTC. This codes for CANEGHIEGVSSYEQYF.

The chain joins TRBV10-3 to TRBJ1-4; the match to TRBD1 covers 8 bases. Trimming at V came to 3 bases and at J to 7 bases, leaving 4 bases not matched to a gene. This CDR3 is 14 amino acids long. Germline V lookup: CDR1 ENHRY, CDR2 SYGVKD. The CDR3 coding sequence is TGTGCCATCAGTGATGGAGACAGGGGTGAAAAACTGTTTTTT. This sequence encodes CAISDGDRGEKLFF.

This chain links TRBV30 with TRBJ1-1, with a possible D match to TRBD1 (5 bases). V lost 0 bases and J lost 9, with 11 bases in between. Germline values: CDR1 GTSNPN, CDR2 SVGIG (reference sequence). CDR3 length: 12 amino acids. The CDR3 region is CAWSVGGGKAFF. The CDR3 nucleotides read TGTGCCTGGAGTGTAGGCGGGGGGAAAGCTTTCTTT. Combining the CDR3 with reference TRBV30 and TRBJ1-1 gives the whole variable domain SQTIHQWPATLVQPVGSPLSLECTVEGTSNPNLYWYRQAAGRGLQLLFYSVGIGQISSEVPQNLSASRPQDRQFILSSKKLLLSDSGFYLCAWSVGGGKAFFGQGTRLTVV.

This clone was observed a few times. The junction differs from germline at one of its ends, possibly a read error. The chain is built from TRBV15 and TRBJ2-7; a weak D match, TRBD1 (5 bases). This CDR3 comprises 14 residues. Per the germline V gene, CDR1 is LNHNV and CDR2 is YYDKDF (reference sequence). The CDR3 region has the DNA TGTGCCACCAGCAGAGATCTTGGGGCAGATCGTCAGCACTTC. It translates to CATSRDLGADRQHF.

This rearrangement joins TRBV10-3 to TRBJ2-1; 12 bases line up with TRBD2. The CDR3 totals 15 residues. V lost 7 bases to trimming and J lost 8 bases; unmatched junction nucleotides: 9. The germline CDR1 and CDR2 sequences are ENHRY and SYGVKD. CDR3 loop: CAITPGLAGSDEQFF. The CDR3 bases are TGTGCCATCACACCGGGACTAGCGGGTTCCGATGAGCAGTTCTTC.

V is TRBV9 and J is TRBJ2-3; the D gene is possibly TRBD1 (5 bases). CDR3 length equals 15 residues. Trimming shortened V by 3 bases and J by 0 bases, and 11 bases separated the two germline ends. Germline V gives CDR1 SGDLS, CDR2 YYNGEE. The CDR3 nucleotides read TGTGCCAGCAGCGGGTGGGGCGGTAGCACAGATACGCAGTATTTT. Translated, it gives CASSGWGGSTDTQYF.

This clone showed up just a few times. V and J are TRBV27 and TRBJ2-6; 7 nucleotides match TRBD1. Germline V gene data show CDR1 as MNHEY and CDR2 as SMNVEV (reference sequence). The CDR3 runs to 16 residues. V dropped 3 bases and J dropped 4; count of bases not matched to a gene: 6. The DNA of the CDR3 is TGTGCCAGCAGTTTTAAACAGGGGTACGGGGCCAACGTCCTGACTTTC. Translated, it gives CASSFKQGYGANVLTF.